One and the same sample provided the 3 T cell receptor beta chains below, sequenced in a study of blood T cell repertoires in COVID-19. Sequencing was performed with immunoSEQ multiplex PCR; in TCRdb, only in-frame clones are kept and a portion is missing. The repertoire holds roughly 90,000 clones, roughly 80% seen once, with about a tenth in the top ten. Input material: peripheral blood. The receptors stem from a woman aged 70-85 years with acute or convalescent COVID-19.

CDR3 protein: CASRTGGDEKLFF. Here the CDR3 DNA reads TGCGCCAGCCGTACAGGGGGCGATGAAAAACTGTTTTTT. The J gene is TRBJ1-4, the V gene TRBV5-1; 9 nucleotides align to TRBD1. The V gene's germline CDR1 is SGHRS and CDR2 YFSETQ. Trimming took 7 bases from V and 6 from J; bases not matched to a gene: 4. This CDR3 is built from 13 residues.

The DNA for the CDR3 is TGTGCCAGCAATCAGGATAATCAGCCCCAGCATTTT. It codes for CASNQDNQPQHF. The V and J genes are TRBV2 and TRBJ1-5; no definite D call. This CDR3 contains 12 residues. Trimming took off 7 bases at V and 4 bases at J, with 8 bases between the two ends. The germline gives CDR1 SNHLY, CDR2 FYNNEI. Full variable domain (remainder filled in from reference TRBV2 and TRBJ1-5): EPEVTQTPSHQVTQMGQEVILRCVPISNHLYFYWYRQILGQKVEFLVSFYNNEISEKSEIFDDQFSVERPDGSNFTLKIRSTKLEDSAMYFCASNQDNQPQHFGDGTRLSIL.

The chain has TRBV9 and TRBJ1-2; maybe TRBD1 (5 bases). The CDR3 totals 13 residues. Trimming removed 0 bases at V and 7 bases at J, with 10 bases between. Germline loops: CDR1 SGDLS, CDR2 YYNGEE. The CDR3 spells CASSVVSGVGYTF. Written as DNA, the CDR3 is TGTGCCAGCAGCGTAGTATCGGGGGTTGGCTACACCTTC.